This TCR beta chain was observed in a study of blood T cells in healthy people across ages. Study as a whole: About one barcoded beta molecule per two T cells was the capture yield of template switching.

Ranging in age from about 6 to 95, the donors were healthy Caucasian individuals from Russia. With a J-beta primer mix and a sample-barcoded 5' primer, a second PCR ran roughly 6 to 12 cycles. With 12 random nucleotides, a template-switch adaptor tagged each individual cDNA molecule. TCRdb re-analysed the 5' RACE reads in MiXCR, keeping a single row per CDR3 protein. The table includes about a million distinct CDR3 sequences, roughly two fifths detected once. This CDR3 comprises 13 residues. V was trimmed by 0 bases and J by 8 bases, leaving 10 bases between them. This sequence joins TRBV12-3 or TRBV12-4 and TRBJ1-2; D call uncertain. Sequencing input: blood. The sequence came from a man in his late teens or twenties in good health. The DNA for the CDR3 is TGTGCCAGCAGTTTAGCGGCTTTGGGGGGCTACACCTTC. Translation gives CASSLAALGGYTF.